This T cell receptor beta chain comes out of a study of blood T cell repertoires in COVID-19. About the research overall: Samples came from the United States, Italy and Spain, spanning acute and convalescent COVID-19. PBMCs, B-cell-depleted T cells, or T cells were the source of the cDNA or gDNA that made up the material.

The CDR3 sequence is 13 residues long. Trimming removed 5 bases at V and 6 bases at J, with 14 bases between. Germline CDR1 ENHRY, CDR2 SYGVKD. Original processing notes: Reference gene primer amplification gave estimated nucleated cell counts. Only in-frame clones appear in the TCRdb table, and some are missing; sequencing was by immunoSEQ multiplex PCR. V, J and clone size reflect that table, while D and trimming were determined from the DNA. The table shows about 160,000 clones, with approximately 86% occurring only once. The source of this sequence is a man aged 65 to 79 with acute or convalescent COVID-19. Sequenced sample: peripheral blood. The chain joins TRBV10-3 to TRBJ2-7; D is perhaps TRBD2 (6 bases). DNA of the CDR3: TGTGCCATCAGTCCTGAGGGACTTGTCGAGCAGTACTTC. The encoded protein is CAISPEGLVEQYF.